This T cell receptor (beta chain) was sequenced in a study of cytomegalovirus exposure and HLA in healthy donors (dated by TCRdb to the late 2010s). Notes on the research overall: A later analysis indicated that the 120 or so validation repertoires were generated on the platform also employed for the approximately 700 repertoires of the first cohort. The study aimed to test whether signatures of past pathogen exposure could be identified by cataloging public T cell receptors. Besides the first cohort of 666 subjects, a separate validation cohort made up of over 100 different subjects was used. The study combined high-throughput TCR immunosequencing, statistical association of individual TCRs with disease status, and machine learning to predict cytomegalovirus infection status.

Libraries were made using the immunoSEQ multiplex PCR assay. Under the source paper's analysis protocol: A statistical classification framework was developed to diagnose cytomegalovirus status using the catalog of TCR beta chain sequences. The immuneACCESS repertoire file appears here via TCRdb, limited to in-frame rearrangements. These files lack a portion of the clones; in checked studies, under half of the deficit traces to unresolved V genes, and the cause of the others is not known. V, J and clone size reflect that table, while D and trimming were determined from the DNA. The sample table lists over 200,000 clones, roughly 83% of them with a count of one. 4.5% to 6% of the sample is taken by the ten largest. Separate from the approximately 730-subject first cohort, the validation cohort of about 120 subjects was the group to which the donors belonged. CDR3 length: 14 amino acids, cysteine to phenylalanine. The sequence is cut down to CDR3 DNA, 42 bases in frame from base 1. The germline V gene encodes CDR1 GTSNPN and CDR2 SVGIG (reference sequence). Trimming at the junction amounts to 0 bases on V and 2 bases on J, and the germline ends lie 11 bases apart.

Study-level results and caveats: The study listed 150 to 200 TCR beta chains as associated with cytomegalovirus. A later analysis had no HLA typing for the validation cohort, so co-occurrence there was scored across all 110 or so repertoires. According to the authors, the approach could potentially be generalized to other disease states and immunological phenotypes. Most TCR sequences were seen in very few donors, while some public TCRs were found in many individuals. In both the original and validation cohorts, the classifier was reported to diagnose cytomegalovirus status with high specificity and sensitivity. In vitro tests confirmed that a few of the cytomegalovirus-associated TCR beta chains recognize cytomegalovirus antigens. In a later analysis, TCRs clustered in the first cohort were found to also tend to co-occur in the 130 or so validation repertoires, with roughly 93% of cluster scores above 0.

Comments on this clone: This receptor's antigen is unknown. Base qualities are missing; no much larger clone stands one base away.

This clonotype originated in a woman in her late teens or twenties in good health and CMV-seronegative. The rearrangement combines TRBV30 with TRBJ2-7; the D call is tentative, TRBD1 or TRBD2, as each matches 6 bases. The sequenced material came from PBMCs. The CDR3 region has the sequence CAWSVWGAPYEQYF. The DNA is as follows: TGTGCCTGGAGTGTTTGGGGGGCCCCCTACGAGCAGTACTTC.